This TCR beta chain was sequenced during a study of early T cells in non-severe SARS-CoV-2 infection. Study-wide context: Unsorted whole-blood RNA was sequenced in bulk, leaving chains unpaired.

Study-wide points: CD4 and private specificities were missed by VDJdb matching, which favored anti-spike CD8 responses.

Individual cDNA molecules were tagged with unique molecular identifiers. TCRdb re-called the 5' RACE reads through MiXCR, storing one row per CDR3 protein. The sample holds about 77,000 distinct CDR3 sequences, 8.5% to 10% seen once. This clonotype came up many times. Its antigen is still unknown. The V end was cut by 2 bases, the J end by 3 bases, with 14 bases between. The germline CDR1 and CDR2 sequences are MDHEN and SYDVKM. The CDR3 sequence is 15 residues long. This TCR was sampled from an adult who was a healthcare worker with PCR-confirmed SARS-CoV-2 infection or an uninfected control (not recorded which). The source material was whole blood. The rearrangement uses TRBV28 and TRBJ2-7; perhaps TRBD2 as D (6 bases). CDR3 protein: CASSLAGSVVYEQYF. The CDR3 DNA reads TGTGCCAGCAGTTTAGCGGGGTCCGTCGTCTACGAGCAGTACTTC.